This T cell receptor beta chain was captured in a study of T cells after yellow fever vaccination. Study as a whole: Preparing low-cell-number fractions relied on SMART-Seq v4 Ultra Low Input.

It was through 5'RACE template switching that TCR cDNA was made, with a universal primer site and UMIs added. TCRdb fed the 5' RACE reads into MiXCR, producing one record per CDR3 protein. The sample lists some 390,000 distinct CDR3 sequences, 6% to 8% occurring once. This clonotype was observed many times. No antigen is known for it. Whole-study results and caveats: The booster saw the reappearance of most primary-vaccination clones (around 95% CD4, around 88% CD8).

The CDR3 totals 15 residues. V gave up 1 base and J gave up 4 bases, with 10 bases separating them. Germline CDR1 is MNHNS and CDR2 is SASEGT. This clonotype originated in a man under 40 who received the YFV17D yellow fever vaccine. The material sequenced was PBMCs, taken 5 days after the yellow fever booster vaccination. The V gene is TRBV6-1, the J gene TRBJ2-2; a weak D match, TRBD1 (6 bases). The CDR3: CASSEGDIFTGELFF. CDR3 sequence (DNA): TGTGCCAGCAGTGAAGGGGACATATTCACCGGGGAGCTGTTTTTT.